One sample yielded the 2 T cell receptor beta chains listed below, sequenced in a study of T cell responses to AZD1222 COVID-19 vaccine. Here immunoSEQ multiplex PCR was the method, and the copy in TCRdb shows in-frame clones only, minus some. This repertoire shows roughly 150,000 clones, approximately 90% found once; its top ten account for over 1%. The input for sequencing was peripheral blood, taken 28 days after the second AZD1222 dose. These receptors were collected from an adult who received the AZD1222 COVID-19 vaccine.

The gene calls are TRBV7-6 and TRBJ1-1; the D is unclear. Trimming left V 6 bases short and J 11 bases short, with 13 bases between. Germline assignment: CDR1 SGHVS and CDR2 FNYEAQ. CDR3 length: 11 amino acids. DNA for the CDR3: TGTGCCAGCAGGGGTAGCGTATCGGCTTTCTTT. The encoded protein is CASRGSVSAFF.

The J gene is TRBJ2-3, the V gene TRBV7-9; the D gene could be TRBD1 or TRBD2 (7 bases each). V was clipped by 5 bases and J by 3 bases, with 18 bases between them. The germline CDR1 and CDR2 sequences are SEHNR and FQNEAQ (reference sequence). This CDR3 contains 16 residues. The CDR3 sequence is CASSGFSQGGTDTQYF. The CDR3 nucleotides read TGTGCCAGCAGCGGTTTCTCCCAGGGGGGGACAGATACGCAGTATTTT.